This T cell receptor (beta chain) was identified during a study of shared clonotypes between healthy human individuals. Study-level points and caveats: Although depth was large, rarefaction showed that sequencing of the sorted subsets was incomplete. Among donors, sharing of clonotypes was expected to be affected by sequencing depth.

Profiled with immunoSEQ multiplex PCR; TCRdb holds only in-frame clones, not every one. The sample consists of 2.5 million or so clones, about 92% of them appearing once. About this clone: Its antigen remains unknown.

Only Caucasian adults living in Nashville, Tennessee made up the donor group. CD4+ cells yielded CD45RA+ naive and CD45RA-negative memory subsets. Trimming pared 2 bases from V and 1 base from J, leaving 11 bases between. The CDR3 runs 15 residues. From germline, CDR1 is KGHSH and CDR2 LQKENI. The chain uses TRBV18 and TRBJ1-1; D remains unclear. Sequenced sample: naive CD4+ T cells sorted from blood. Subset noted: CD45RA+ positively selected. This sequence was found in a man aged 18 to 29 in good health. The CDR3 is CASSPGVWRNTEAFF. The CDR3 coding sequence is TGTGCCAGCTCACCAGGGGTATGGAGGAACACTGAAGCTTTCTTT.